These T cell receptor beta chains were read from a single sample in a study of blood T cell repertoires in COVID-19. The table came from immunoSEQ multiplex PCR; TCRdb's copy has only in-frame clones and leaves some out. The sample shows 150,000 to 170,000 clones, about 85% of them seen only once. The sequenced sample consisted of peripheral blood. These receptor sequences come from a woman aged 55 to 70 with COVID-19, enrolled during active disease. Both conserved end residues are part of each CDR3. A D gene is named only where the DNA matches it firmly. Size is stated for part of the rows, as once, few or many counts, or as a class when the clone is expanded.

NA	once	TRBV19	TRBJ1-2	TGTGCCAGTAGTATACTGGAGGCTGGCTACACCTTC	CASSILEAGYTF
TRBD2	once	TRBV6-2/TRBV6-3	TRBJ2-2	TGTGCCAGCAGTTCTCCTGTAGCGGGGAACACCGGGGAGCTGTTTTTT	CASSSPVAGNTGELFF
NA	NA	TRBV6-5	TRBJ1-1	TGTGCCAGCAGTCGAGGGACTGAAGCTTTCTTT	CASSRGTEAFF
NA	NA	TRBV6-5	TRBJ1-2	TGTGCCAGCAGTTACAGCTCATCACAGGGACCCTCTGGCTACACCTTC	CASSYSSSQGPSGYTF
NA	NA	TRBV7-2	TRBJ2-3	TGTGCCAGCAGCTTAAGGGTTCGTATCCAGGGAGGAACAGATACGCAGTATTTT	CASSLRVRIQGGTDTQYF
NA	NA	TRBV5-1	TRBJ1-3	TGCGCCAGCAGCTTGGAGGCCCCGTCAGGGATGTCCTCTGGAAACACCATATATTTT	CASSLEAPSGMSSGNTIYF
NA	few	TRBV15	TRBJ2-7	TGTGCCACCAGCAGGACAGGTAATTCCTACGAGCAGTACTTC	CATSRTGNSYEQYF
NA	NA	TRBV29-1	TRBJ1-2	TGCAGCGTGGCGACAGTCTGGGTGGGTATCTACACCTTC	CSVATVWVGIYTF
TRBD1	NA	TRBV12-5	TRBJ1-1	TGTGCTAGTGGTTTGGGACAGGGGGAAGCTTTCTTT	CASGLGQGEAFF
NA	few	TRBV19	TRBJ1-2	TGTGCCAGTAGTATAGAGGGCGCAAGTAACTATGGCTACACCTTC	CASSIEGASNYGYTF
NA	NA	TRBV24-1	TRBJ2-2	TGTGCCACCAGTGAGGGCCTTGGTTTCGGGGAGCTGTTTTTT	CATSEGLGFGELFF
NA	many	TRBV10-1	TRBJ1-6	TGCGCCAGCCCGGGACTCCTACATTCACCCCTCCACTTT	CASPGLLHSPLHF
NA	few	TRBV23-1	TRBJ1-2	TGCGCCAGCAGTCAATCGGCAGGCGACTATGGCTACACCTTC	CASSQSAGDYGYTF
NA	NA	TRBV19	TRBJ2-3	TGTGCCAGTAGTAGAAGCCACTCAATGCAGGCGGGAGATACGCAGTATTTT	CASSRSHSMQAGDTQYF
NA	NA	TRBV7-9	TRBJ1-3	TGTGCCAGCAGCTCAGGTTTCTCTGGAAACACCATATATTTT	CASSSGFSGNTIYF
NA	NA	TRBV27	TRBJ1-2	TGTGCCAGCAGTCCCCTTGGACAGTTCGGGTACACCTTC	CASSPLGQFGYTF
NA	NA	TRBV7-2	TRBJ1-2	TGTGCCAGCAGCTTAGGTAGGAGCTATGGCTACACCTTC	CASSLGRSYGYTF
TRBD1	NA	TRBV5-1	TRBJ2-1	TGCGCCAGCAGAACCGGGACAGGGGTTTACAATGAGCAGTTCTTC	CASRTGTGVYNEQFF
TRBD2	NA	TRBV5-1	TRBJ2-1	TGCGCCAGCAGCTTTAGCGGGAGCTCCTACAATGAGCAGTTCTTC	CASSFSGSSYNEQFF
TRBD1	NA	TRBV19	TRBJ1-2	TGTGCCGGCCGGGACAGGGTGGGCTATGGCTACACCTTC	CAGRDRVGYGYTF